Shown below are 17 T cell receptor beta chains from a single sample sequenced in a study of T cells in Graves' hyperthyroidism and ophthalmopathy. Amplification targeted TCR beta CDR3 regions from RNA transcripts. RT-PCR in the first round (using the HTBI primer set) targeted the TCR CDR3. In TCRdb, the multiplex PCR reads were re-called with MiXCR into one record per CDR3 protein. The sample holds some 460,000 distinct CDR3 sequences, more than 15% seen once. The sequenced sample consisted of blood. All receptors come from a woman aged 18-35 years with Graves' hyperthyroidism.

The chain joins TRBV7-8 to TRBJ1-4; 7 positions agree with TRBD1. The germline gives CDR1 SGHVS, CDR2 FQNEAQ. The CDR3 is 14 amino acids. V gave up 6 bases and J gave up 7 bases; unmatched junction bases: 8. The CDR3, as DNA: TGTGCCAGCAGACTTGGGACAGCATCTGAAAAACTGTTTTTT. Protein: CASRLGTASEKLFF.

This chain connects TRBV7-8 to TRBJ1-2; TRBD1 matches at 7 bases. Germline V gene sequence: CDR1 SGHVS, CDR2 FQNEAQ. V shed 5 bases and J 4 bases; nucleotides not matched to a gene: 10. The CDR3 spans 15 residues. CDR3 protein: CASSVGQATSYGYTF. CDR3 in DNA: TGTGCCAGCAGCGTTGGACAGGCGACCTCCTATGGCTACACCTTC.

This clonotype was observed at least ten times. The chain combines TRBV11-3 with TRBJ2-4; no reliable D call. Germline assignment: CDR1 SGHNT and CDR2 YENEEA. This CDR3 is 13 amino acids long. V gave up 4 bases and J gave up 7 bases, with 11 bases separating them. CDR3 nucleotide sequence: TGTGCCAGCAGCTGGCAGACTGCGAACATTCAGTACTTC. It codes for CASSWQTANIQYF.

The chain carries TRBV19 and TRBJ1-4; 9 bases agree with TRBD1. This CDR3 region has 14 residues. V lost 8 bases and J lost 4; bases outside the gene matches: 5. Per the germline V gene, CDR1 is LNHDA and CDR2 is SQIVND (reference sequence). The CDR3: CASRDRALNEKLFF. The CDR3 coding sequence is TGTGCCAGTCGGGACAGGGCGCTTAATGAAAAACTGTTTTTT.

This clonotype was recorded many times. The rearrangement joins TRBV19 to TRBJ1-5, with D possibly TRBD1 on 5 matching bases. Germline values: CDR1 LNHDA, CDR2 SQIVND (reference sequence). The CDR3 is 15 residues long. Trimming removed 3 bases at V and 9 bases at J, with 18 bases between. The CDR3 loop is CASSIHTGFPGPQHF. The CDR3 nucleotides are TGTGCCAGTAGTATTCATACAGGTTTTCCAGGGCCCCAGCATTTT.

The rearrangement uses TRBV27 and TRBJ1-3, with TRBD1 identical over 9 bases. The CDR3 loop spans 14 amino acids. Germline CDR1 and CDR2: MNHEY and SMNVEV (reference sequence). Unmatched junction bases numbered 8, after V lost 5 bases and J lost 9 bases. CDR3: CASSPGTGWRTIYF. The CDR3 DNA is TGTGCCAGCAGTCCCGGGACAGGGTGGCGCACCATATATTTT.

The sample holds a few counts of this clonotype. The genes are TRBV12-3 or TRBV12-4 and TRBJ2-5, with TRBD2 matching over 9 bases. There are 14 residues in the CDR3. The V and J ends lost 3 bases and 8 bases, in that order; junction bases with no gene match: 7. The CDR3 loop reads CASSFAGGTETQYF. DNA for the CDR3: TGTGCCAGCAGTTTTGCGGGAGGGACAGAAACCCAGTACTTC.

The chain recombines TRBV10-1 with TRBJ1-1; 7 nucleotides line up with TRBD1. The V gene's germline CDR1 is WNHNN and CDR2 SYGVQD (reference sequence). This CDR3 is built from 14 residues. Unmatched junction bases numbered 2, after V lost 4 bases and J lost 0 bases. CDR3 protein: CASSADRVNTEAFF. The CDR3, as DNA: TGCGCCAGCAGTGCCGACAGGGTGAACACTGAAGCTTTCTTT.

This clonotype was observed a few times. The genes are TRBV7-3 and TRBJ2-7; 9 bases line up with TRBD1. Germline CDR1 and CDR2: SGHTA and FQGTGA. Trimming removed 5 bases from V and 3 bases from J; junction bases left unmatched: 8. The CDR3 contains 15 residues. The CDR3 DNA reads as TGTGCCAGCAGCCACAAGCGGGACAGGGACTACGAGCAGTACTTC. Translation gives CASSHKRDRDYEQYF.

In its sample, this clonotype was seen many times. The genes are TRBV6-1 and TRBJ2-3, with a possible D match to TRBD1 (6 bases). Trimming stripped 5 bases from V and 5 bases from J, with 11 bases between. Germline V gene sequence: CDR1 MNHNS, CDR2 SASEGT. The CDR3 contains 13 residues. The CDR3 loop reads CASSPQGGDTQYF. The CDR3 nucleotides read TGTGCCAGCAGTCCTCAAGGGGGAGATACGCAGTATTTT.

The table lists this clonotype with many counts. The chain is built from TRBV7-3 and TRBJ1-5; D ambiguous. Germline CDR1 SGHTA, CDR2 FQGTGA. This CDR3 is built from 13 residues. With 4 bases removed from V and 0 bases from J, the gap between germline ends came to 4 bases. Written as DNA, the CDR3 is TGTGCCAGCAGCTGGAATAGCAATCAGCCCCAGCATTTT. This codes for CASSWNSNQPQHF.

This chain connects TRBV4-2 to TRBJ1-3; D ambiguous. The V and J ends lost 1 base and 8 bases respectively, with 18 bases between them. In germline, CDR1 is LGHNA, CDR2 YNFKEQ. This CDR3 is 16 amino acids long. Here the CDR3 DNA reads TGTGCCAGCAGCCAAGTGGAGCCCAGGACGGGTCACACCATATATTTT. As protein: CASSQVEPRTGHTIYF.

This chain connects TRBV6-1 to TRBJ2-3; weak D call: TRBD2 (5 bases). V gave up 4 bases and J gave up 5 bases, with 13 bases separating them. The CDR3 totals 14 residues. Germline-derived CDR1 and CDR2 are MNHNS and SASEGT. This CDR3 reads CASSGRTRGDTQYF. CDR3 DNA: TGTGCCAGCAGTGGACGTACCCGGGGAGATACGCAGTATTTT.

The rearrangement links TRBV19 to TRBJ2-6; tentatively, D is TRBD1 or TRBD2 (5 bases each). Germline V gene data show CDR1 as LNHDA and CDR2 as SQIVND (reference sequence). V was pared by 3 bases and J by 1 base, with 13 bases between. The CDR3 covers 17 residues. The CDR3 loop is CASSMGRLNSGANVLTF. DNA for the CDR3: TGTGCCAGTAGTATGGGACGGTTAAATTCTGGGGCCAACGTCCTGACTTTC. Filled out from reference TRBV19 and TRBJ2-6, the complete variable domain reads DGGITQSPKYLFRKEGQNVTLSCEQNLNHDAMYWYRQDPGQGLRLIYYSQIVNDFQKGDIAEGYSVSREKKESFPLTVTSAQKNPTAFYLCASSMGRLNSGANVLTFGAGSRLTVL.

This clonotype appeared many times. The chain employs TRBV6-5 and TRBJ1-5; 10 nucleotides agree with TRBD1. V shed 2 bases, J shed 6 bases, and the junction held 7 bases outside the gene matches. The germline gives CDR1 MNHEY, CDR2 SVGAGI. This CDR3 has 16 residues. The CDR3 region is CASSYPRQGATQPQHF. The CDR3 region has the DNA TGTGCCAGCAGTTACCCCAGACAGGGGGCGACTCAGCCCCAGCATTTT.

This clonotype was seen many times. The chain links TRBV7-9 to TRBJ1-2, with D perhaps TRBD1 (6 bases). CDR1 and CDR2 from the germline V gene are SEHNR and FQNEAQ (reference sequence). Between the trimmed V and J ends, which lost 0 bases and 2 bases, there was a span of 10 bases. The CDR3 contains 15 residues. The CDR3, as DNA: TGTGCCAGCAGCTTAGCCGGACAGCGGAACTATGGCTACACCTTC. Protein product: CASSLAGQRNYGYTF.

The rearrangement uses TRBV9 and TRBJ2-2, with D unresolved. The CDR3 covers 13 residues. CDR1 is SGDLS and CDR2 is YYNGEE in the germline V gene. Trimming left V 4 bases short and J 5 bases short, with 9 bases between. The CDR3 coding sequence is TGTGCCAGCAGCCTGGCCCTTACCGGGGAGCTGTTTTTT. Its translation: CASSLALTGELFF.